This note documents a single T cell receptor (beta chain) sequence. In the authors' methods: Reference gene primers were amplified, and this amplification served to estimate nucleated cell counts. Generated by immunoSEQ multiplex PCR, the TCRdb table keeps only in-frame clones and is missing some. V and J calls and clone size are given by that table; D and trimming were obtained from the DNA. The repertoire has roughly 300,000 clones, 75% to 85% of them found once; the top ten carry around 7.8%. The V end was cut by 3 bases, the J end by 4 bases, with 12 bases between. From germline, CDR1 is SGHVS and CDR2 FQNEAQ. This CDR3 has 14 residues. The data belong to a study of blood T cell repertoires in COVID-19. Study details: The study drew acute and convalescent COVID-19 samples from the United States, Italy and Spain. The cDNA or gDNA used as material had been derived from T cells, B-cell-depleted T cells, or PBMCs.

The gene calls are TRBV7-8 and TRBJ1-2, with D tentatively TRBD1 (5 bases). This sequence originates from a human donor in a cohort sampled during active COVID-19. Sample: peripheral blood. Here the CDR3 DNA reads TGTGCCAGCAGCTTTTCTCCCCAGGGCTATGGCTACACCTTC. Translation gives CASSFSPQGYGYTF.